The entry that follows covers one T cell receptor (beta chain) sequence. As handled by the study authors: Estimation of nucleated cell counts relied on the amplification of reference gene primers. Measured with immunoSEQ multiplex PCR; TCRdb has only the in-frame clones, and not every one. Clonal size and the V and J genes are those of that table, whereas D and trimming came from the DNA. This sample has tens of thousands of clones, with approximately 85% found just once. This sample was taken from a study of blood T cell repertoires in COVID-19. In the study overall: The United States, Italy and Spain were the sources of the acute and convalescent COVID-19 samples. Sources were T cells, B-cell-depleted T cells, or PBMCs; the material itself was cDNA or gDNA.

CDR3 length: 11 residues. Germline V gene lookup returns CDR1 MGHDK and CDR2 SYGVNS. Trimming pared 1 base from V and 10 bases from J, leaving 7 bases between. The source of this sequence is a man older than 75 with acute or convalescent COVID-19. Sequencing was carried out using peripheral blood. V usage is TRBV25-1 and J usage is TRBJ1-2; D ambiguous. CDR3 sequence reads: CASSEFPLYTF. CDR3 nucleotides: TGTGCCAGCAGTGAATTCCCTCTCTACACCTTC.